This record concerns one TCR beta chain sequence. This entry belongs to a study of blood T cell repertoires in COVID-19. Methods used by the authors: Quantification of nucleated cells was approximated via reference gene primer amplification. The table came from immunoSEQ multiplex PCR; TCRdb's copy has only in-frame clones and leaves some out. The DNA gave D and trimming, while V, J and clone size come from that table. The data show approximately 250,000 clones, around nine tenths seen once. The receptor's source is a man aged 35-49 years with active or convalescent COVID-19. Sequences were obtained from peripheral blood.

CDR3 nucleotide sequence: TGCGCCAGCAGCTTGGCCCCGGGACTACCGATCTCCTACAATGAGCAGTTCTTC. Encoded protein: CASSLAPGLPISYNEQFF. The rearrangement links TRBV5-1 to TRBJ2-1, with TRBD2 matching 7 bases. CDR3 length: 18 amino acids. Losses at the gene ends were 0 bases for V and 0 bases for J; bases not matched to a gene: 9. Germline CDR1 is SGHRS and CDR2 is YFSETQ.